These 7 T cell receptor beta chains were sequenced from one sample in a study of blood T cell repertoires in COVID-19. Sequencing was performed with immunoSEQ multiplex PCR; in TCRdb, only in-frame clones are kept and a portion is missing. The table has around 100,000 clones, roughly nine tenths seen once. The sample was peripheral blood. The receptors derive from a human donor with active COVID-19. The donor label of this sample is uncertain.

This clone was seen just once. V gene TRBV19 combines with J gene TRBJ2-7; the D gene is possibly TRBD1 (6 bases). V lost 4 bases to trimming and J lost 3 bases, with 25 bases between them. Germline CDR1 LNHDA, CDR2 SQIVND (reference sequence). The CDR3 has 18 amino acids. In nucleotides, the CDR3 is TGTGCCAGTAGTAACGAAACTGGATTATCCGGGACATACTACGAGCAGTACTTC. The encoded protein is CASSNETGLSGTYYEQYF.

This chain uses TRBV10-2 with TRBJ1-1; D might be TRBD1 (6 bases). The ends were cut back, 3 bases at V and 12 bases at J, with 23 bases in the middle. The germline gives CDR1 WSHSY, CDR2 SAAADI. This CDR3 has 15 residues. The chain's CDR3 is CASSDVLGGTERTFF. The CDR3 nucleotides are TGCGCCAGCAGTGACGTACTTGGGGGCACCGAAAGAACTTTCTTT.

The chain employs TRBV5-1 and TRBJ2-5; 7 nucleotides align to TRBD1. The trim removed 0 bases at V and 5 bases at J, leaving 4 bases unmatched. CDR1 is SGHRS and CDR2 is YFSETQ in the germline V gene. This CDR3 contains 14 residues. CDR3 amino acids: CASSLGRGRETQYF. The CDR3 DNA reads TGCGCCAGCAGCTTGGGAAGGGGGCGGGAGACCCAGTACTTC.

The genes are TRBV3-1 (or the pseudogene TRBV3-2) and TRBJ1-2; TRBD1 might be the D (5 bases). CDR1 LGHDT and CDR2 YNNKEL come from the germline V gene (reference sequence). The ends were cut back, 1 base at V and 4 bases at J, with 7 bases in the middle. CDR3 length: 13 residues. The CDR3 DNA reads as TGTGCCAGCAGCCAAGGACAGAGCTATGGCTACACCTTC. This sequence encodes CASSQGQSYGYTF.

This clone was found once. The chain combines TRBV29-1 with TRBJ1-1; 7 nucleotides match TRBD1. Germline loops: CDR1 SQVTM, CDR2 ANQGSEA. With 6 bases clipped from V and 3 bases from J, the junction kept 13 bases outside the gene matches. The CDR3 extends over 15 amino acids. The CDR3 DNA is TGCAGCGTATCGGGACAGCGAGGGGCAGACACTGAAGCTTTCTTT. It specifies CSVSGQRGADTEAFF.

The rearrangement joins TRBV2 to TRBJ2-7, with 13 bases lining up with TRBD2. Germline values: CDR1 SNHLY, CDR2 FYNNEI. V was pared by 8 bases and J by 4 bases, with 2 bases of the junction left unmatched. The CDR3 consists of 13 residues. The CDR3 here is CASGTSGDYEQYF. Here the CDR3 DNA reads TGTGCCAGCGGGACTAGCGGGGATTACGAGCAGTACTTC.

J is TRBJ2-3 and V is TRBV12-3 or TRBV12-4; TRBD2 matches at 8 bases. CDR3 length: 12 amino acids. J lost 7 bases, V lost 6 bases, and 3 bases had no gene match. As DNA, the CDR3 is TGTGCCAGCAGCGGGGGGGCGAATACGCAGTATTTT. Translation gives CASSGGANTQYF.